This T cell receptor beta chain was identified in a study of T cell responses to AZD1222 COVID-19 vaccine. A word on this clone: No antigen is known for it.

Whole-study findings and limits: Possibly, clonal diversity was underestimated; donors were largely white British and included more females. Sampled repertoires all dated from after the peak T cell response. Reportedly, nearly half of unique spike TCRs recognized epitopes outside B.1.351/B.1.1.7 mutations.

The CDR3 is 13 residues long. V lost 3 bases and J 6 bases, leaving 11 bases between the germline ends. Germline assignment: CDR1 SEHNR and CDR2 FQNEAQ (reference sequence). Clones were read by immunoSEQ multiplex PCR, and TCRdb kept only the in-frame ones, dropping some. Among 83,000 or so clones listed, around 93% were seen once. This chain links TRBV7-9 with TRBJ1-1; D is uncertain. This sequence originates from an adult who received the AZD1222 COVID-19 vaccine. The material sequenced was peripheral blood, taken 28 days after the second AZD1222 dose. The CDR3 coding sequence is TGTGCCAGCAGCTTGGTATCAGCGGCTGAAGCTTTCTTT. This translates into CASSLVSAAEAFF.